Listed below are T cell receptor beta chains from one sample, sequenced in a study of cytomegalovirus exposure and HLA in healthy donors. TCRdb keeps only in-frame clones here, not all; method: immunoSEQ multiplex PCR. The sample includes under 200,000 clones, approximately 72% seen only once; the top ten take approximately 1.5%. The source material was PBMCs. The receptors come from a man aged 50-59 years in good health and CMV-seronegative. CDR3s include the opening cysteine and the closing phenylalanine or tryptophan. Fields, in order: V gene, D gene, clone size, J gene, CDR3 protein, CDR3 DNA. The D gene is left open where the match is weak. Clone size is stated in some rows and not others, as once, few, many or a class when expanded.

v_gene: TRBV12-5; d_gene: TRBD1; abundance: once; j_gene: TRBJ2-2; CDR3aa: CASGLVGTGDTGELFF; CDR3nt: TGTGCTAGTGGTTTGGTAGGGACAGGGGACACCGGGGAGCTGTTTTTT
v_gene: TRBV5-6; d_gene: NA; abundance: NA; j_gene: TRBJ1-4; CDR3aa: CASSLAGLLSTNEKLFF; CDR3nt: TGTGCCAGCAGCTTGGCAGGCCTCCTTTCAACTAATGAAAAACTGTTTTTT
v_gene: TRBV5-5; d_gene: TRBD1; abundance: NA; j_gene: TRBJ2-7; CDR3aa: CASSVTRTGPYEQYF; CDR3nt: TGTGCCAGCAGCGTGACTCGGACAGGGCCCTACGAGCAGTACTTC
v_gene: TRBV29-1; d_gene: NA; abundance: few; j_gene: TRBJ1-1; CDR3aa: CSVESGLNTEAFF; CDR3nt: TGCAGCGTTGAGTCAGGCTTAAACACTGAAGCTTTCTTT
v_gene: TRBV7-8; d_gene: TRBD1; abundance: NA; j_gene: TRBJ2-3; CDR3aa: CASTYDTGGKWITDTQYF; CDR3nt: TGTGCCAGCACCTACGATACAGGGGGTAAATGGATCACAGATACGCAGTATTTT
v_gene: TRBV29-1; d_gene: TRBD2; abundance: NA; j_gene: TRBJ2-7; CDR3aa: CSVAHGGGLNEQYF; CDR3nt: TGCAGCGTTGCCCACGGGGGGGGGTTGAACGAGCAGTACTTC
v_gene: TRBV11-3; d_gene: NA; abundance: NA; j_gene: TRBJ2-3; CDR3aa: CASSLGSVTDTQYF; CDR3nt: TGTGCCAGCAGCTTAGGGAGTGTCACAGATACGCAGTATTTT
v_gene: TRBV11-2; d_gene: NA; abundance: NA; j_gene: TRBJ1-5; CDR3aa: CASSSLVVLFNQPQHF; CDR3nt: TGTGCCAGCAGCTCCCTAGTCGTATTGTTCAATCAGCCCCAGCATTTT
v_gene: TRBV19; d_gene: TRBD2; abundance: NA; j_gene: TRBJ2-2; CDR3aa: CASSIVAGGSAGELFF; CDR3nt: TGTGCCAGTAGTATAGTAGCGGGGGGGTCGGCCGGGGAGCTGTTTTTT
v_gene: TRBV7-2; d_gene: TRBD1; abundance: NA; j_gene: TRBJ2-5; CDR3aa: CASSSRTGHARETQYF; CDR3nt: TGTGCCAGCAGCTCCAGGACAGGCCATGCACGGGAGACCCAGTACTTC
v_gene: TRBV6-4; d_gene: NA; abundance: NA; j_gene: TRBJ2-2; CDR3aa: CASSATGELFF; CDR3nt: TGTGCCAGCAGCGCGACCGGGGAGCTGTTTTTT
v_gene: TRBV5-5; d_gene: NA; abundance: NA; j_gene: TRBJ1-1; CDR3aa: CASSLLGGMNTEAFF; CDR3nt: TGTGCCAGCAGCCTCCTGGGGGGAATGAACACTGAAGCTTTCTTT
v_gene: TRBV5-6; d_gene: NA; abundance: NA; j_gene: TRBJ1-3; CDR3aa: CASRGRGRGNTIYF; CDR3nt: TGTGCCAGCAGGGGGAGGGGTAGAGGAAACACCATATATTTT
v_gene: TRBV5-1; d_gene: NA; abundance: NA; j_gene: TRBJ1-4; CDR3aa: CASSTGRRGGADNEKLFF; CDR3nt: TGCGCCAGCAGCACGGGACGGCGGGGCGGGGCGGATAATGAAAAACTGTTTTTT
v_gene: TRBV2; d_gene: NA; abundance: NA; j_gene: TRBJ2-6; CDR3aa: CASSPHSSGANVLTF; CDR3nt: TGTGCCAGCAGTCCCCACAGCTCTGGGGCCAACGTCCTGACTTTC
v_gene: TRBV4-2; d_gene: NA; abundance: NA; j_gene: TRBJ1-1; CDR3aa: CASHGGGAENTEAFF; CDR3nt: TGTGCCAGCCATGGGGGGGGAGCGGAGAACACTGAAGCTTTCTTT
v_gene: TRBV19; d_gene: TRBD2; abundance: NA; j_gene: TRBJ2-2; CDR3aa: CASSIPSGTNTGELFF; CDR3nt: TGTGCCAGTAGTATCCCCAGCGGGACTAACACCGGGGAGCTGTTTTTT
v_gene: TRBV5-1; d_gene: NA; abundance: NA; j_gene: TRBJ2-5; CDR3aa: CASSFTVQETQYF; CDR3nt: TGCGCCAGCAGCTTTACAGTTCAAGAGACCCAGTACTTC
v_gene: TRBV5-4; d_gene: NA; abundance: NA; j_gene: TRBJ1-3; CDR3aa: CASSFGGSPGNTIYF; CDR3nt: TGTGCCAGCAGCTTTGGGGGCAGTCCTGGAAACACCATATATTTT
v_gene: TRBV2; d_gene: NA; abundance: NA; j_gene: TRBJ2-7; CDR3aa: CASGRNLAEQYF; CDR3nt: TGTGCCAGCGGCCGTAATCTGGCCGAGCAGTACTTC
v_gene: TRBV25-1; d_gene: TRBD2; abundance: NA; j_gene: TRBJ2-1; CDR3aa: CAAGGNEQFF; CDR3nt: TGTGCCGCGGGGGGCAATGAGCAGTTCTTC
v_gene: TRBV5-8; d_gene: NA; abundance: few; j_gene: TRBJ2-5; CDR3aa: CASSSPGGGGQETQYF; CDR3nt: TGTGCCAGCAGCTCGCCTGGGGGGGGCGGCCAAGAGACCCAGTACTTC
v_gene: TRBV21-1; d_gene: NA; abundance: NA; j_gene: TRBJ2-3; CDR3aa: CASSNTSRVPYTDTQYF; CDR3nt: TGTGCCAGCAGCAATACCTCCCGGGTCCCTTACACAGATACGCAGTATTTT
v_gene: TRBV19; d_gene: TRBD1; abundance: NA; j_gene: TRBJ1-1; CDR3aa: CASSTGGKTEAFF; CDR3nt: TGTGCCAGTAGTACAGGGGGCAAGACTGAAGCTTTCTTT
v_gene: TRBV19; d_gene: NA; abundance: NA; j_gene: TRBJ1-2; CDR3aa: CASSEGWNGYTF; CDR3nt: TGTGCCTCAAGTGAGGGCTGGAATGGCTACACCTTC
v_gene: TRBV4-3; d_gene: NA; abundance: NA; j_gene: TRBJ2-5; CDR3aa: CASSQEGTSTGETQYF; CDR3nt: TGCGCCAGCAGCCAAGAGGGTACTAGCACGGGGGAGACCCAGTACTTC
v_gene: TRBV19; d_gene: NA; abundance: NA; j_gene: TRBJ2-3; CDR3aa: CASSTTRSADTQYF; CDR3nt: TGTGCCAGTAGTACTACACGGAGCGCAGATACGCAGTATTTT
v_gene: TRBV6-6; d_gene: NA; abundance: few; j_gene: TRBJ2-7; CDR3aa: CASSYSGQRYEQYF; CDR3nt: TGTGCCAGCAGTTACTCAGGACAGCGCTACGAGCAGTACTTC
v_gene: TRBV6-5; d_gene: NA; abundance: NA; j_gene: TRBJ1-2; CDR3aa: CASSSPTAPYGYTF; CDR3nt: TGTGCCAGCAGTTCCCCGACAGCTCCCTATGGCTACACCTTC
v_gene: TRBV5-4; d_gene: NA; abundance: once; j_gene: TRBJ1-1; CDR3aa: CASSPLGMNTEAFF; CDR3nt: TGTGCCAGCAGCCCTCTGGGCATGAACACTGAAGCTTTCTTT
v_gene: TRBV11-3; d_gene: NA; abundance: NA; j_gene: TRBJ1-3; CDR3aa: CASSFRLGGLDGNTIYF; CDR3nt: TGTGCCAGCAGCTTCCGTCTGGGAGGGCTGGATGGAAACACCATATATTTT
v_gene: TRBV19; d_gene: TRBD2; abundance: NA; j_gene: TRBJ2-5; CDR3aa: CASSNRLAGQETQYF; CDR3nt: TGTGCCAGTAGTAACAGGCTAGCGGGCCAAGAGACCCAGTACTTC
v_gene: TRBV5-1; d_gene: TRBD1; abundance: NA; j_gene: TRBJ1-2; CDR3aa: CASSLLRQGSQGYTF; CDR3nt: TGCGCCAGCAGCCTTCTTCGACAGGGGTCTCAGGGCTACACCTTC
v_gene: TRBV2; d_gene: NA; abundance: NA; j_gene: TRBJ2-1; CDR3aa: CASTRVWTGDNEQFF; CDR3nt: TGTGCCAGCACCCGCGTTTGGACGGGAGACAATGAGCAGTTCTTC
v_gene: TRBV7-3; d_gene: NA; abundance: NA; j_gene: TRBJ1-2; CDR3aa: CASSLQGSDGYTF; CDR3nt: TGTGCCAGCAGCTTGCAGGGGTCGGATGGCTACACCTTC
v_gene: TRBV7-2; d_gene: NA; abundance: NA; j_gene: TRBJ2-2; CDR3aa: CASSLGGRTGELFF; CDR3nt: TGTGCCAGCAGCTTAGGGGGCCGTACCGGGGAGCTGTTTTTT
v_gene: TRBV5-1; d_gene: TRBD2; abundance: once; j_gene: TRBJ2-1; CDR3aa: CASSLGGTSGVGEQFF; CDR3nt: TGCGCCAGCAGCTTGGGGGGGACTAGCGGGGTAGGTGAGCAGTTCTTC
v_gene: TRBV2; d_gene: NA; abundance: NA; j_gene: TRBJ1-4; CDR3aa: CASSSGAPSEKLFF; CDR3nt: TGTGCCAGCAGCTCAGGGGCCCCTAGTGAAAAACTGTTTTTT
v_gene: TRBV27; d_gene: TRBD2; abundance: once; j_gene: TRBJ2-3; CDR3aa: CASSPYSGGGTDTQYF; CDR3nt: TGTGCCAGCAGTCCGTATAGCGGGGGGGGGACAGATACGCAGTATTTT
v_gene: TRBV4-2; d_gene: TRBD2; abundance: NA; j_gene: TRBJ2-2; CDR3aa: CASSQDLRAGGHAGELFF; CDR3nt: TGTGCCAGCAGCCAAGATCTTCGAGCGGGGGGGCATGCCGGGGAGCTGTTTTTT
v_gene: TRBV6-5; d_gene: TRBD1; abundance: few; j_gene: TRBJ1-1; CDR3aa: CASSEGARGTEAFF; CDR3nt: TGTGCCAGCAGTGAGGGGGCCAGGGGCACTGAAGCTTTCTTT
v_gene: TRBV5-6; d_gene: NA; abundance: NA; j_gene: TRBJ2-1; CDR3aa: CASSFRGRGGNEQFF; CDR3nt: TGTGCCAGCAGCTTCAGGGGGCGCGGGGGCAATGAGCAGTTCTTC
v_gene: TRBV5-1; d_gene: TRBD1; abundance: few; j_gene: TRBJ2-1; CDR3aa: CASSLAQRTGGSYNEQFF; CDR3nt: TGCGCCAGCAGCTTGGCACAGAGGACAGGGGGTTCCTACAATGAGCAGTTCTTC